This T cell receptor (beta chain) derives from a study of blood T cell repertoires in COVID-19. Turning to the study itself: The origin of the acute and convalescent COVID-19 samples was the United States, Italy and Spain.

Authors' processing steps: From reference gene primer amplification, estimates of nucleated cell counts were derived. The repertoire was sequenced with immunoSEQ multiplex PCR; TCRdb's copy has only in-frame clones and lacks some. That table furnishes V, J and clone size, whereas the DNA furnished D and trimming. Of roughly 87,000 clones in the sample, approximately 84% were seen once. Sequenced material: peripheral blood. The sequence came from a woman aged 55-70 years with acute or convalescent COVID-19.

CDR3 sequence (DNA): TGTGCCAGTCGTTGGGGAGGGGACGGCTACACCTTC. Translating gives CASRWGGDGYTF. The J gene is TRBJ1-2, the V gene TRBV19; TRBD1 is a possible D gene (5 bases). The CDR3 sequence is 12 residues long. Germline CDR1 and CDR2: LNHDA and SQIVND (reference sequence). Trimming cost V 8 bases and J 8 bases, with 15 bases left between them.